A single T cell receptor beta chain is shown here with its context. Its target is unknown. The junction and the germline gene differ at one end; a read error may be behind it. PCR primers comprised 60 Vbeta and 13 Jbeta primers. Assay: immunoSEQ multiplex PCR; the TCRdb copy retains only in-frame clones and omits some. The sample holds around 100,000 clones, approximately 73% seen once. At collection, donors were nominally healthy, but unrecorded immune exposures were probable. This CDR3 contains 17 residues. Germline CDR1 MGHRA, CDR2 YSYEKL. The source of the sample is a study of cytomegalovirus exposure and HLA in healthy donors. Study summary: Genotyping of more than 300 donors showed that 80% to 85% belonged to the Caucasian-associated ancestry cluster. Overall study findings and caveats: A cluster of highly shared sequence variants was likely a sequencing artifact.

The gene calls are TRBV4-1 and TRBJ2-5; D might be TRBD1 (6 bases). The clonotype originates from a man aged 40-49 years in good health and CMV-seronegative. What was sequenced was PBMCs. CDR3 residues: CASSQDRSDRRQEIQYF. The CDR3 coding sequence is TGCGCCAGCAGCCAAGATAGATCGGACAGAAGGCAAGAGATCCAGTACTTC.